Sequencing of this T cell receptor beta chain was carried out in a study of CD8+ T cells in alopecia areata. The treatment was: oral pan-JAK inhibitor, 5-10 mg twice daily. The authors sorted CD4+ and CD8+ T cells from PBMCs. Germline V gives CDR1 SGDLS, CDR2 YYNGEE. The V gene end was trimmed by 4 bases and the J gene end by 1 base; junction bases not matched to a gene: 5. This CDR3 region has 17 residues. The authors extracted RNA and reverse transcribed it into cDNA as the sequencing template. Using immunoSEQ multiplex PCR, the repertoire was profiled, and TCRdb retains in-frame clones only, with some absent. The table lists roughly 64,000 clones, under 60% of them singletons. Study conclusions and caveats: Scalp sequencing also captures normal skin's resident alphabeta T cells.

With regard to this clone: The antigen is unknown.

The chain is built from TRBV9 and TRBJ2-2; TRBD2 agrees at 12 bases. This TCR was sampled from a human donor with alopecia areata. The sequences come from CD8+ T cells sorted from blood, collected at approximately week 37, from a patient treated with tofacitinib. CDR3 protein: CASSPQTSGRNTGELFF. The CDR3 bases are TGTGCCAGCAGCCCACAGACTAGCGGGAGGAACACCGGGGAGCTGTTTTTT. The full variable domain, with the rest looked up from reference TRBV9 and TRBJ2-2, is DSGVTQTPKHLITATGQRVTLRCSPRSGDLSVYWYQQSLDQGLQFLIQYYNGEERAKGNILERFSAQQFPDLHSELNLSSLELGDSALYFCASSPQTSGRNTGELFFGEGSRLTVL.